This TCR beta chain was observed in a study of T cell responses to AZD1222 COVID-19 vaccine. At the level of the study: Pooling was applied to second doses at about 4 or about 12 weeks. General observations from the study: Clonal diversity was possibly underestimated, and the donors were mostly white British, with more females.

Profiled with immunoSEQ multiplex PCR; TCRdb holds only in-frame clones, not every one. The sample consists of 130,000 or so clones, 90% of them appearing once. Germline V lookup: CDR1 MNHEY, CDR2 SVGAGI. This CDR3 is built from 14 residues. With 6 bases removed from V and 2 bases from J, the gap between germline ends came to 8 bases. Notes on this clone: What it binds is unknown.

This receptor was identified in an adult in good health. The sequencing here drew on peripheral blood, taken on day 0 of AZD1222 vaccination. The V and J genes are TRBV6-5 and TRBJ1-6; maybe TRBD1 (5 bases). CDR3 nucleotides: TGTGCCAGCAGCGCAGGGCCCTATAATTCACCCCTCCACTTT. This codes for CASSAGPYNSPLHF.